The source of this TCR beta chain is a study of cytomegalovirus exposure and HLA in healthy donors. Germline V gene data show CDR1 as SGHRS and CDR2 as YFSETQ. The CDR3 sequence is 14 residues long. V was shortened by 0 bases and J by 8 bases, with 14 bases between the two germline ends. To note about this clone: Its specificity is unknown.

Study-level results: In a later analysis, at a false discovery rate of 0.05, over 15,000 TCR beta sequences matched HLA alleles. Testing in vitro showed three CMV-associated chains specific for CMV antigens. Presence/absence analyses assumed roughly uniform sequencing depth across donors, which may not hold.

As for the donors, each was a healthy bone marrow donor. PCR primers comprised 60 Vbeta and 13 Jbeta primers. The repertoire was sequenced with immunoSEQ multiplex PCR; TCRdb's copy has only in-frame clones and lacks some. The sample contains under 150,000 clones, approximately 72% of which appear only once. Sequencing input: PBMCs. The gene calls are TRBV5-1 and TRBJ1-2; D gene ambiguous. The source of this sequence is a human donor in good health. The CDR3 sequence: CASSLEPGIWGYTF. The CDR3 nucleotides read TGCGCCAGCAGCTTGGAACCGGGGATATGGGGCTACACCTTC.